These 12 T cell receptor beta chains share one sample of origin, sequenced in a study of regulatory T cells in long-lasting Graves disease. Time point: persistent/refractory GD, antithyroid drugs over 5 years with positive TRAb. PBMCs were the source of the RNA used for TCR sequencing. Library construction for TCR beta used iRepertoire HTBI primers and Arm-PCR of CDR3 regions. TCRdb recomputed calls from the multiplex PCR reads with MiXCR, one row per CDR3 protein. The sample consists of 300,000 or so distinct CDR3 sequences, around 19% of them appearing once. The specimen comprised peripheral blood mononuclear cells (PBMCs), sampled when the disease was refractory, from a patient treated with antithyroid drugs. Receptor source: a female donor with Graves disease.

As concerns this clonotype: The germline gene is not matched at one end of the junction; a read error may be the cause. This rearrangement joins TRBV11-2 to TRBJ1-1, with a tentative D call TRBD1 (5 bases). There are 13 residues in the CDR3. Per the germline V gene, CDR1 is SGHAT and CDR2 is FQNNGV. The CDR3 coding sequence is TGTCCCAGCAGCCGGGGCGGGGGCACTGAAGCTTTCTTT. Its translation is CPSSRGGGTEAFF.

This clonotype has a handful of counts. This chain uses TRBV18 with TRBJ1-5, with D hard to call. The CDR3 spans 15 residues. Trimming left V 2 bases short and J 3 bases short, with 11 bases between. Germline CDR1 is KGHSH and CDR2 is LQKENI. CDR3 DNA sequence: TGTGCCAGCTCACCATCCCGAGCTGACAATCAGCCCCAGCATTTT. It yields the protein CASSPSRADNQPQHF.

The chain employs TRBV2 and TRBJ1-5, with D maybe TRBD1 (6 bases). Per the germline V gene, CDR1 is SNHLY and CDR2 is FYNNEI. This CDR3 is built from 14 residues. V was shortened by 6 bases and J by 4 bases, with 13 bases between the two germline ends. CDR3 coding DNA: TGTGCCAGCAGCCCCCGGGACAATAATCAGCCCCAGCATTTT. Protein: CASSPRDNNQPQHF.

The J gene is TRBJ2-1, the V gene TRBV20-1, with D unresolved. Germline CDR1 DFQATT, CDR2 SNEGSKA (reference sequence). V shed 6 bases and J shed 4 bases, with 4 bases lying between them. The CDR3 is made up of 10 amino acids. As DNA, the CDR3 is TGCAGTGCCTGGTACAATGAGCAGTTCTTC. Protein: CSAWYNEQFF.

The chain employs TRBV19 and TRBJ2-1; 11 bases match TRBD2. In germline, CDR1 is LNHDA, CDR2 SQIVND (reference sequence). This CDR3 contains 15 residues. V dropped 6 bases and J dropped 9; count of bases not matched to a gene: 10. The DNA of the CDR3 is TGTGCCAGTAGCAGAGTCCTAGCGGGGGGCGGTGAGCAGTTCTTC. It yields the protein CASSRVLAGGGEQFF.

Ten or more counts support this clonotype. The chain combines TRBV20-1 with TRBJ2-7, with D possibly called TRBD1 or TRBD2 (6 bases each). V was shortened by 5 bases and J by 3 bases, with 20 bases between the two germline ends. The V gene's germline CDR1 is DFQATT and CDR2 SNEGSKA (reference sequence). The CDR3 totals 15 residues. The CDR3 protein is CSADRTTTVLYEQYF. The CDR3 region has the DNA TGCAGTGCTGACAGGACTACAACGGTTCTCTACGAGCAGTACTTC.

This clonotype has only a few counts. This chain joins TRBV4-3 and TRBJ1-4, with unresolved D. Germline V gene lookup returns CDR1 LGHNA and CDR2 YSLEER. This CDR3 is 13 amino acids long. The germline V and J ends were trimmed by 6 bases and 3 bases, with 8 bases remaining between them. In DNA form, the CDR3 reads TGCGCCAGCAGTCGCCGGGCTAATGAAAAACTGTTTTTT. Residues: CASSRRANEKLFF.

This clonotype occurred many times. The chain has TRBV28 and TRBJ1-1; maybe TRBD1 (6 bases). There are 14 residues in the CDR3. Trimming removed 6 bases from V and 2 bases from J, with 13 bases in between. Germline-derived CDR1 and CDR2 are MDHEN and SYDVKM. DNA for the CDR3: TGTGCCAGCAGAGGGGGGAGTATAAACACTGAAGCTTTCTTT. Translated: CASRGGSINTEAFF. Filled out from reference TRBV28 and TRBJ1-1, the complete variable domain reads DVKVTQSSRYLVKRTGEKVFLECVQDMDHENMFWYRQDPGLGLRLIYFSYDVKMKEKGDIPEGYSVSREKKERFSLILESASTNQTSMYLCASRGGSINTEAFFGQGTRLTVV.

The chain uses TRBV2 and TRBJ2-3; D not certain. This CDR3 is built from 13 residues. V gave up 6 bases and J gave up 5 bases, with 12 bases separating them. Germline CDR1 and CDR2: SNHLY and FYNNEI. The CDR3 is CASSLDHRDTQYF. CDR3 coding DNA: TGTGCCAGCAGCCTGGACCACCGAGATACGCAGTATTTT.

V gene TRBV7-9 combines with J gene TRBJ2-7, with D unresolved. The V and J ends lost 5 bases and 7 bases respectively, with 15 bases between them. The CDR3 runs to 13 residues. Germline loops: CDR1 SEHNR, CDR2 FQNEAQ (reference sequence). CDR3 residues: CASSRDGFREQYF. CDR3 in DNA: TGTGCCAGCAGCCGAGACGGATTTAGAGAGCAGTACTTC.

This clonotype was counted many times. CDR3 in DNA: TGTGCCTGGAGTGTCAGCTCTGGGGCCAACGTCCTGACTTTC. Translating gives CAWSVSSGANVLTF. The V call is TRBV30, the J call TRBJ2-6; D not certain. This CDR3 region has 14 residues. CDR1 is GTSNPN, CDR2 SVGIG, per germline (reference sequence). V was trimmed by 0 bases and J by 0 bases, leaving 3 bases between them.

This clonotype came up many times. V and J are TRBV7-6 and TRBJ2-5, with D perhaps TRBD1 or TRBD2 (5 bases each). The CDR3 is 15 residues long. CDR1 and CDR2 from the germline V gene are SGHVS and FNYEAQ. V was shortened by 7 bases and J by 1 base, with 16 bases between the two germline ends. The CDR3 loop reads CASISGTEFQETQYF. Written as DNA, the CDR3 is TGTGCCAGCATATCCGGGACGGAATTCCAAGAGACCCAGTACTTC.